The present T cell receptor beta chain was sequenced within a study of regulatory T cells in long-lasting Graves disease. This clonotype was detected only a few times. The time point is: newly diagnosed GD, antithyroid drugs for less than 3 months. RNA extracted from PBMCs served as the sequencing template. J lost 1 base, V lost 4 bases, and 8 bases had no gene match. This CDR3 region has 16 residues. Germline V CDR1 and CDR2: GTSNPN, SVGIG (reference sequence). Building the TCR beta libraries relied on iRepertoire HTBI primers, and CDR3 regions underwent Arm-PCR. MiXCR, run by TCRdb on the multiplex PCR reads, gives a single entry per CDR3 protein. The sample includes about 540,000 distinct CDR3 sequences, about 13% seen only once; the top ten take roughly 10%. These data are also associated with another study on T cells in Graves' hyperthyroidism and ophthalmopathy. That paper adds: Researchers barred patients who had uncontrolled infection, other autoimmune disease, pregnancy or lactation.

The TCR was taken from a man aged 25 to 40 with Graves disease. The rearrangement uses TRBV30 and TRBJ2-2; TRBD2 matches at 8 bases. The starting material was peripheral blood mononuclear cells (PBMCs), obtained at new diagnosis, from a patient treated with antithyroid drugs. The CDR3 coding sequence is TGTGCCTGGACCACGGGGGGGGGGCAGAACACCGGGGAGCTGTTTTTT. This gives the protein CAWTTGGGQNTGELFF.